One and the same sample provided the 6 T cell receptor beta chains below, sequenced in a study of cytotoxic CD8 clonotypes in ibrutinib-treated CLL. Some clones are missing from TCRdb's copy, which holds only in-frame ones; the method was immunoSEQ multiplex PCR. The table lists around 310,000 clones, around four fifths of them singletons. The sequenced sample was PBMCs, obtained before ibrutinib treatment. Receptor source: a human donor with chronic lymphocytic leukemia.

This clone was observed a handful of times. The J gene is TRBJ2-3, the V gene TRBV11-2, with 9 bases identical to TRBD2. The germline gives CDR1 SGHAT, CDR2 FQNNGV. Unmatched junction bases numbered 10, after V lost 3 bases and J lost 6 bases. The CDR3 has 16 amino acids. CDR3 nucleotides: TGTGCCAGCAGCTTTATGGTAGCGGGAGCCCGGGATACGCAGTATTTT. As protein: CASSFMVAGARDTQYF.

The chain joins TRBV19 to TRBJ2-1; possibly TRBD2 for D (6 bases). The CDR3 totals 15 residues. V gave up 3 bases and J gave up 2 bases, with 11 bases separating them. Germline loops: CDR1 LNHDA, CDR2 SQIVND (reference sequence). CDR3: CASSISGVTYNEQFF. The CDR3 nucleotides read TGTGCCAGTAGTATCTCGGGAGTTACCTACAATGAGCAGTTCTTC. Full variable domain (missing parts from reference TRBV19 and TRBJ2-1): DGGITQSPKYLFRKEGQNVTLSCEQNLNHDAMYWYRQDPGQGLRLIYYSQIVNDFQKGDIAEGYSVSREKKESFPLTVTSAQKNPTAFYLCASSISGVTYNEQFFGPGTRLTVL.

This chain uses TRBV11-2 with TRBJ2-7, with D maybe TRBD1 (6 bases). Per germline, CDR1 SGHAT and CDR2 FQNNGV. Trimming cost V 0 bases and J 1 base, with 16 bases left between them. The CDR3 is 17 residues long. CDR3 coding DNA: TGTGCCAGCAGCTTAGATCCTCCAATGCAGGGGTCCTACGAGCAGTACTTC. Translation: CASSLDPPMQGSYEQYF.

V is TRBV4-2 and J is TRBJ2-4, with 8 nucleotides matching TRBD2. The length of the CDR3 is 15 residues. Per germline, CDR1 LGHNA and CDR2 YNFKEQ. V was clipped by 0 bases and J by 8 bases; unmatched bases: 6. The chain's CDR3 is CASSQDRGTRDIQYF. The CDR3 DNA sequence: TGTGCCAGCAGCCAAGACCGGGGGACTAGGGACATTCAGTACTTC.

The CDR3 DNA reads as TGCGCCAGCAGCTTGGGACAGTCTGGAAACACCATATATTTT. Translating it yields CASSLGQSGNTIYF. The chain carries TRBV5-1 and TRBJ1-3; TRBD1 might be the D (5 bases). Trimming pared 0 bases from V and 1 base from J, leaving 5 bases between. CDR1 SGHRS and CDR2 YFSETQ come from the germline V gene. This CDR3 comprises 14 residues.

This clone was observed a single time. The V and J genes are TRBV4-3 and TRBJ1-1; the D gene is possibly TRBD1 (6 bases). Trimming took off 0 bases at V and 2 bases at J, with 10 bases between the two ends. This CDR3 is 15 amino acids long. Germline V gives CDR1 LGHNA, CDR2 YSLEER. The CDR3 loop is CASSQEWGLNTEAFF. In DNA, the CDR3 is TGCGCCAGCAGCCAAGAATGGGGGCTAAACACTGAAGCTTTCTTT.